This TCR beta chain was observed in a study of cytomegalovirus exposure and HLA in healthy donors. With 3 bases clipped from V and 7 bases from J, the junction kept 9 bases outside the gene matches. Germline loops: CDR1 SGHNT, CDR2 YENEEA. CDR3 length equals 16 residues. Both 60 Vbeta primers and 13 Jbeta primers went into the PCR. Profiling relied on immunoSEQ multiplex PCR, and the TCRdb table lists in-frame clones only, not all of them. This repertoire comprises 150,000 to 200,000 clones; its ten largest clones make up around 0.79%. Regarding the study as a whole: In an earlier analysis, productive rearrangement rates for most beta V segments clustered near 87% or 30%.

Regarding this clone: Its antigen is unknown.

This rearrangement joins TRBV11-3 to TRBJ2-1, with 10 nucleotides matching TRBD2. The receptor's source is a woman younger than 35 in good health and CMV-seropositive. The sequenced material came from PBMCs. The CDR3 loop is CASSLGSGGARNEQFF. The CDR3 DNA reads TGTGCCAGCAGCTTGGGGAGCGGGGGGGCTCGGAATGAGCAGTTCTTC.